The 25 T cell receptor beta chains in this list originate from one sample, sequenced in a study of cytomegalovirus exposure and HLA in healthy donors (dated by TCRdb to about 2017). The library was made by the immunoSEQ multiplex PCR assay. The multiplex PCR relied on a mix of 60 forward primers for TCR Vbeta segments and 13 reverse primers for TCR Jbeta segments. Imported from immuneACCESS, the table was reduced by TCRdb to in-frame sequences with V and J called. These copies leave out some clones; in studies compared against another copy, an unresolved V gene accounts for under half, and the cause of the remainder is not known. The sample table holds fewer than 200,000 clones, of which roughly 85% were seen once. The ten largest clones take up approximately 1.5% of the sample. The sample was PBMCs. The receptors were sampled from a male donor in good health and CMV-seronegative.

The chain combines TRBV7-3 with TRBJ2-7, with a tentative D call TRBD2 (6 bases). V gave up 4 bases and J gave up 2 bases, with 12 bases separating them. The germline V gene encodes CDR1 SGHTA and CDR2 FQGTGA. CDR3 length: 14 residues. The CDR3 reads CASSSGLFPYEQYF. The CDR3 nucleotides read TGTGCCAGCAGCTCGGGACTTTTCCCCTACGAGCAGTACTTC.

The J gene is TRBJ2-5, the V gene TRBV7-2; D might be TRBD2 (7 bases). The CDR3 extends over 14 amino acids. The germline V gene encodes CDR1 SGHTA and CDR2 FQGNSA. V was trimmed by 5 bases and J by 4 bases, leaving 14 bases between them. CDR3 residues: CASSQGGGGETQYF. The CDR3 DNA reads as TGTGCCAGCAGCCAGGGAGGGGGTGGAGAGACCCAGTACTTC.

This chain links TRBV5-1 with TRBJ1-5; tentatively, D is TRBD1 (5 bases). The CDR3 has 17 amino acids. From germline, CDR1 is SGHRS and CDR2 YFSETQ. Trimming took off 1 base at V and 5 bases at J, with 19 bases between the two ends. CDR3 nucleotide sequence: TGCGCCAGCAGCTTGTCCCCTCTGACAGCTGGGGATCAGCCCCAGCATTTT. Translating it yields CASSLSPLTAGDQPQHF.

This clone occurred a few times. The chain has TRBV10-3 and TRBJ2-6; 12 bases are a match to TRBD1. The germline V gene encodes CDR1 ENHRY and CDR2 SYGVKD. With V trimmed by 6 bases and J by 2 bases, 5 bases remained unmatched. The CDR3 loop spans 17 amino acids. As DNA, the CDR3 is TGTGCCATCAGCTCCGGGACAGGGGGCGCTGGGGCCAACGTCCTGACTTTC. Amino acid sequence: CAISSGTGGAGANVLTF.

The chain links TRBV7-2 to TRBJ2-7, with 8 bases that match TRBD1. Trimming removed 1 base from V and 4 bases from J; junction bases left unmatched: 12. Germline V CDR1 and CDR2: SGHTA, FQGNSA. The CDR3 is 17 residues long. Here the CDR3 reads CASSLDRDRGLWYEQYF. CDR3 nucleotides: TGTGCCAGCAGCTTAGATCGCGACAGGGGTTTGTGGTACGAGCAGTACTTC. Based on the CDR3 plus reference TRBV7-2 and TRBJ2-7, the full variable domain is GAGVSQSPSNKVTEKGKDVELRCDPISGHTALYWYRQSLGQGLEFLIYFQGNSAPDKSGLPSDRFSAERTGGSVSTLTIQRTQQEDSAVYLCASSLDRDRGLWYEQYFGPGTRLTVT.

This clone appeared once. V gene TRBV9 combines with J gene TRBJ1-5; a possible D gene is TRBD1 (6 bases). The germline V and J ends were trimmed by 4 bases and 5 bases, with 22 bases remaining between them. This CDR3 is 17 amino acids long. Germline values: CDR1 SGDLS, CDR2 YYNGEE. The CDR3 DNA is TGTGCCAGCAGCCCCGAGGGGGGGACGGGATACGATCAGCCCCAGCATTTT. Protein: CASSPEGGTGYDQPQHF.

V usage is TRBV5-6 and J usage is TRBJ2-6; no clear D gene. Looked up from germline, CDR1 is SGHDT and CDR2 is YYEEEE. The CDR3 is made up of 13 amino acids. V was cut by 1 base and J by 4 bases, with 3 bases left in between. CDR3 protein: CASSLRGANVLTF. In DNA, the CDR3 is TGTGCCAGCAGCTTGCGGGGGGCCAACGTCCTGACTTTC.

This chain connects TRBV19 to TRBJ2-1; D might be TRBD2 (5 bases). The CDR3 totals 11 residues. V lost 7 bases and J lost 5, with 6 bases in between. Germline V CDR1 and CDR2: LNHDA, SQIVND (reference sequence). The CDR3 region has the DNA TGTGCCAGTACCGGGGACAATGAGCAGTTCTTC. It translates to CASTGDNEQFF.

The rearrangement joins TRBV6-1 to TRBJ2-2, with TRBD1 identical over 10 bases. In germline, CDR1 is MNHNS, CDR2 SASEGT. The V segment lost 4 bases and the J segment 5 bases; nucleotides outside the gene matches: 1. The CDR3 consists of 14 residues. CDR3 region: CASSGQGATGELFF. The CDR3 nucleotides are TGTGCCAGCAGTGGACAGGGGGCAACCGGGGAGCTGTTTTTT.

This rearrangement joins TRBV6-1 to TRBJ2-1; 8 nucleotides align to TRBD1. Germline V lookup: CDR1 MNHNS, CDR2 SASEGT. The CDR3 is made up of 15 amino acids. Trimming at V came to 5 bases and at J to 0 bases, leaving 3 bases not matched to a gene. The CDR3 sequence is CASSQQGDSYNEQFF. CDR3 in DNA: TGTGCCAGCAGTCAACAGGGGGACTCCTACAATGAGCAGTTCTTC.

This chain links TRBV27 with TRBJ1-1; 10 bases line up with TRBD1. Trimming took 8 bases from V and 4 from J; bases not matched to a gene: 16. This CDR3 comprises 17 residues. Germline V gene data show CDR1 as MNHEY and CDR2 as SMNVEV (reference sequence). In DNA form, the CDR3 reads TGTGCCAGCGGACAACCGATTGGGACAGGGGCATCCACTGAAGCTTTCTTT. It specifies CASGQPIGTGASTEAFF.

This chain connects TRBV10-3 to TRBJ1-5, with unresolved D. CDR3 length equals 15 residues. Looked up from germline, CDR1 is ENHRY and CDR2 is SYGVKD. V lost 6 bases and J 6 bases, leaving 18 bases between the germline ends. CDR3 bases: TGTGCCATCAGCCCTAGTATCGCGGTCCGTCAGCCCCAGCATTTT. It is translated as CAISPSIAVRQPQHF.

The chain employs TRBV5-4 and TRBJ1-1; 8 bases are a match to TRBD1. Per germline, CDR1 SGHNT and CDR2 YYREEE (reference sequence). CDR3 length equals 15 residues. Germline trimming cut 1 base from V and 4 bases from J; bases unmatched to any gene: 6. The CDR3 loop reads CASSLSRGLGTEAFF. The CDR3 DNA follows: TGTGCCAGCAGCTTGTCCAGGGGGCTTGGCACTGAAGCTTTCTTT.

This sequence joins TRBV10-3 and TRBJ1-3; tentative D call: TRBD1 (5 bases). The CDR3 has 14 amino acids. Trimming took off 2 bases at V and 4 bases at J, with 9 bases between the two ends. The germline gives CDR1 ENHRY, CDR2 SYGVKD. CDR3 coding DNA: TGTGCCATCAGTGAGCGAAGGGGAGGAAACACCATATATTTT. The encoded protein is CAISERRGGNTIYF.

V and J are TRBV19 and TRBJ1-5; TRBD1 is a possible D gene (5 bases). The ends were cut back, 3 bases at V and 5 bases at J, with 11 bases in the middle. The germline CDR1 and CDR2 sequences are LNHDA and SQIVND (reference sequence). The CDR3 consists of 14 residues. Here the CDR3 reads CASSMIWGDQPQHF. The CDR3 DNA is TGTGCCAGTAGTATGATCTGGGGCGATCAGCCCCAGCATTTT.

This clone was observed a single time. The V gene is TRBV9, the J gene TRBJ2-5; TRBD2 matches at 12 bases. Germline V gene data show CDR1 as SGDLS and CDR2 as YYNGEE. With V trimmed by 4 bases and J by 1 base, 5 bases remained unmatched. This CDR3 has 16 amino acids. The CDR3 region is CASSSPGLAGQETQYF. The CDR3 DNA reads TGTGCCAGCAGCTCTCCGGGACTAGCGGGCCAAGAGACCCAGTACTTC.

This clone has a single count. CDR3 sequence (DNA): TGTGCCAGCAGCGAGCGGGGGCCCAATCAGCCCCAGCATTTT. Encoded protein: CASSERGPNQPQHF. J is TRBJ1-5 and V is TRBV7-6; D perhaps matches TRBD1 (6 bases). This CDR3 is built from 14 residues. Germline V gene data show CDR1 as SGHVS and CDR2 as FNYEAQ. The V end was cut by 5 bases, the J end by 3 bases, with 11 bases between.

The chain has TRBV9 and TRBJ2-7; 8 bases align to TRBD1. J gave up 5 bases and V 4 bases, and 11 bases lay outside the gene matches. This CDR3 is built from 15 residues. In germline, CDR1 is SGDLS, CDR2 YYNGEE. CDR3: CASSPGHRGSHEQYF. DNA for the CDR3: TGTGCCAGCAGCCCGGGACACAGGGGGTCCCACGAGCAGTACTTC.

The chain uses TRBV6-6 and TRBJ2-7, with 7 bases that match TRBD1. V lost 2 bases to trimming and J lost 0 bases; unmatched junction nucleotides: 4. Germline values: CDR1 MNHNY, CDR2 SVGAGI (reference sequence). This CDR3 region has 15 residues. Written as DNA, the CDR3 is TGTGCCAGCAGTTACACCGGGACAGCCTCCTACGAGCAGTACTTC. This gives the protein CASSYTGTASYEQYF.

CDR3 loop: CASTQGPANYGYTF. The CDR3, as DNA: TGTGCCAGCACCCAGGGGCCAGCTAACTATGGCTACACCTTC. The gene calls are TRBV6-5 and TRBJ1-2; D possibly corresponds to TRBD1 (6 bases). This CDR3 is built from 14 residues. From germline, CDR1 is MNHEY and CDR2 SVGAGI. The V and J ends lost 7 bases and 0 bases respectively, with 12 bases between them.

The genes are TRBV5-1 and TRBJ2-5; D is unresolved. V lost 5 bases to trimming and J lost 1 base, with 12 bases between them. The CDR3 has 14 amino acids. Germline V gene lookup returns CDR1 SGHRS and CDR2 YFSETQ. The CDR3 is CASSGQSRQETQYF. CDR3 sequence (DNA): TGCGCCAGCAGTGGGCAGAGCCGCCAAGAGACCCAGTACTTC.

The DNA for the CDR3 is TGCGCCAGCAGCCATTTGCGGGAGAGCTGGCTCTGGGAGCAGTTCTTC. Its translation is CASSHLRESWLWEQFF. V usage is TRBV4-3 and J usage is TRBJ2-1; 7 bases map to TRBD2. V lost 3 bases and J lost 10; bases outside the gene matches: 15. The CDR3 is 16 amino acids. Germline CDR1 is LGHNA and CDR2 is YSLEER.

This clone appeared a few times. The gene calls are TRBV9 and TRBJ2-3; 9 bases align to TRBD1. The ends lost 4 bases at V and 4 bases at J; junction bases unmatched: 7. Germline CDR1 and CDR2: SGDLS and YYNGEE. The CDR3 runs to 15 residues. The CDR3 DNA reads as TGTGCCAGCAGCCCCGGGACAGGGTTGGCAGATACGCAGTATTTT. Translation: CASSPGTGLADTQYF.

The rearrangement links TRBV7-2 to TRBJ2-3; 8 positions agree with TRBD2. Per germline, CDR1 SGHTA and CDR2 FQGNSA. There are 16 residues in the CDR3. The V segment lost 6 bases and the J segment 6 bases; nucleotides outside the gene matches: 14. The CDR3 reads CASSSHPAGVGDTQYF. CDR3 coding DNA: TGTGCCAGCAGTTCCCATCCAGCGGGAGTGGGGGATACGCAGTATTTT.

This clone was recorded a few times. The J gene is TRBJ1-5, the V gene TRBV18; D remains unclear. CDR3 size: 17 residues. V was cut by 4 bases and J by 2 bases, with 18 bases left in between. Germline V gene sequence: CDR1 KGHSH, CDR2 LQKENI. The CDR3 loop is CASSLQRSSLGNQPQHF. DNA of the CDR3: TGTGCCAGCTCACTTCAGCGGTCCAGTCTCGGCAATCAGCCCCAGCATTTT.